This T cell receptor beta chain was sequenced for a study of blood T cell repertoires in COVID-19. The overall study: In each case, the material was cDNA or gDNA derived from T cells, B-cell-depleted T cells, or PBMCs.

This clone was seen a handful of times. Germline CDR1 is MNHEY and CDR2 is SMNVEV (reference sequence). This CDR3 spans 15 amino acids. The V end was cut by 3 bases, the J end by 2 bases, with 14 bases between. As handled by the study authors: By means of reference gene primer amplification, nucleated cell counts were estimated. Profiling relied on immunoSEQ multiplex PCR, and the TCRdb table lists in-frame clones only, not all of them. Clone size and the V and J calls come from that table; the DNA yielded D and trimming. The sample has about 190,000 clones, roughly 90% seen once; the top ten hold roughly 6.7%.

This chain connects TRBV27 to TRBJ2-7; D may be TRBD2 (7 bases). This clonotype was obtained from a man between 40 and 49 years old with acute or convalescent COVID-19. Input material: peripheral blood. CDR3 residues: CASSFNGGGPYEQYF. The CDR3 DNA is TGTGCCAGCAGTTTTAATGGGGGGGGGCCCTACGAGCAGTACTTC.